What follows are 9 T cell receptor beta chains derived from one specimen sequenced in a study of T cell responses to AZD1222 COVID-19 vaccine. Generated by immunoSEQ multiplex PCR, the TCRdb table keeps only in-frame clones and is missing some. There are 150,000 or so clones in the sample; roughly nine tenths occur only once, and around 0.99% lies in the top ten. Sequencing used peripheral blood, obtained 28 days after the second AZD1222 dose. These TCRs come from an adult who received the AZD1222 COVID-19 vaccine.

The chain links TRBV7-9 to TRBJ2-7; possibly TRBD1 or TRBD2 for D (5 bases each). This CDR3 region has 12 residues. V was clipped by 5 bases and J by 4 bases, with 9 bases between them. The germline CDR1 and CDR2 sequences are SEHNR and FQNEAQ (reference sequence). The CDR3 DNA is TGTGCCAGCAGCCTGGGGGTGTACGAGCAGTACTTC. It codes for CASSLGVYEQYF.

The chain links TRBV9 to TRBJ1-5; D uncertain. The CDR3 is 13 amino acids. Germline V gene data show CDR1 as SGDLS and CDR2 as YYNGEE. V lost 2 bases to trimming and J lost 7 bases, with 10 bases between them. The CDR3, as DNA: TGTGCCAGCAGCGTCCGGAAGCGCCAGCCCCAGCATTTT. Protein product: CASSVRKRQPQHF.

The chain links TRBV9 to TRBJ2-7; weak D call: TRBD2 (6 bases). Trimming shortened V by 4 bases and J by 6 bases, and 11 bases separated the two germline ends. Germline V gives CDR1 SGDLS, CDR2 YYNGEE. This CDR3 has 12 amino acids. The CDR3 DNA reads TGTGCCAGCAGCTCAGTGGGGGGCGAGCAGTACTTC. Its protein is CASSSVGGEQYF.

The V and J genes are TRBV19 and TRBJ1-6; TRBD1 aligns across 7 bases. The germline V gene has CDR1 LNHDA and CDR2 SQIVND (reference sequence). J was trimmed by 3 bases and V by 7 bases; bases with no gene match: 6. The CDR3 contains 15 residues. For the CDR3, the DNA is TGTGCCAGTAACGCGGGGACAGTCTATAATTCACCCCTCCACTTT. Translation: CASNAGTVYNSPLHF.

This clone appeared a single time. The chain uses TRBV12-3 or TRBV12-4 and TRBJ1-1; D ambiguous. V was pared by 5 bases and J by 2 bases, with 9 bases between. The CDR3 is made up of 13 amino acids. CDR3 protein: CASSKWGNTEAFF. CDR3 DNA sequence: TGTGCCAGCAGTAAATGGGGAAACACTGAAGCTTTCTTT.

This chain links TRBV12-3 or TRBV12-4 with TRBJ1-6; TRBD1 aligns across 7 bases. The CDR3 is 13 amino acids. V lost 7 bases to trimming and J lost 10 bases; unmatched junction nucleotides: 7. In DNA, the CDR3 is TGTGCCAGCACCTGGGACAGCGGATCACCCCTCCACTTT. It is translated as CASTWDSGSPLHF.

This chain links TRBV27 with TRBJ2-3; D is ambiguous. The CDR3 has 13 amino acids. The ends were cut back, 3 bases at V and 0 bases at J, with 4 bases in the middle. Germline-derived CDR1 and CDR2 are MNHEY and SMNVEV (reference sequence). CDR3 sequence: CASSFRSTDTQYF. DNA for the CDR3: TGTGCCAGCAGTTTCAGGAGCACAGATACGCAGTATTTT.

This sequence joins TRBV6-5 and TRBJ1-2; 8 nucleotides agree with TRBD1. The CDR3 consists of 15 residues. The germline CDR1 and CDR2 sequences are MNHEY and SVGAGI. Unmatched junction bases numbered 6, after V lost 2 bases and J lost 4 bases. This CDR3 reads CASSYRGQGAYGYTF. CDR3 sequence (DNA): TGTGCCAGCAGTTACAGGGGCCAGGGGGCCTATGGCTACACCTTC.

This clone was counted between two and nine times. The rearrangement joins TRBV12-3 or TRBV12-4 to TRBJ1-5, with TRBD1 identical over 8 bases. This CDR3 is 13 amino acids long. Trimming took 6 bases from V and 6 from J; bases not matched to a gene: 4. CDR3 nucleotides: TGTGCCAGCAGCGGACAGGGCCCTCAGCCCCAGCATTTT. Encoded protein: CASSGQGPQPQHF.